These 30 T cell receptor beta chains were sequenced from one sample in a study of T cells in Graves' hyperthyroidism and ophthalmopathy. RNA transcripts were the template for amplifying TCR beta CDR3 regions. During a first-round RT-PCR of the TCR CDR3, the HTBI primer set was used. Via MiXCR, TCRdb re-called the multiplex PCR reads, giving one row per CDR3 protein. The table lists 530,000 or so distinct CDR3 sequences, just over 45% of them singletons. Material: peripheral blood or thyroid tissue (not recorded which). These receptors came from a woman between 18 and 30 years old with Graves' hyperthyroidism.

The gene calls are TRBV6-1 and TRBJ1-5; D is ambiguous. The CDR3 has 16 amino acids. CDR1 and CDR2 from the germline V gene are MNHNS and SASEGT. V was pared by 7 bases and J by 0 bases, with 16 bases between. The CDR3 here is CASIYSGADSNQPQHF. The CDR3, as DNA: TGTGCCAGCATTTATTCAGGTGCCGATAGCAATCAGCCCCAGCATTTT.

This clonotype was detected a few times. J is TRBJ2-5 and V is TRBV2, with 8 positions matching TRBD1. The trim removed 9 bases at V and 14 bases at J, leaving 8 bases unmatched. From germline, CDR1 is SNHLY and CDR2 FYNNEI. The CDR3 totals 10 residues. The CDR3 is CARRDRTHYF. Here the CDR3 DNA reads TGTGCCAGAAGGGACAGGACACACTACTTC.

This clonotype occurred many times. The V and J genes are TRBV7-9 and TRBJ2-7; 11 bases are shared with TRBD1. The germline V gene encodes CDR1 SEHNR and CDR2 FQNEAQ (reference sequence). The CDR3 is made up of 15 amino acids. The junction had 10 bases not matched to a gene; V was cut back by 6 bases and J by 6 bases. The chain's CDR3 is CASRYPGQGESEQYF. DNA for the CDR3: TGTGCCAGCAGGTATCCGGGACAGGGGGAGTCCGAGCAGTACTTC.

As to this clonotype: Given a much more abundant clone one base away, this may be a read error. This chain joins TRBV12-3 or TRBV12-4 and TRBJ1-2; D call uncertain. This CDR3 is built from 14 residues. V shed 2 bases and J shed 7 bases, with 14 bases lying between them. For the CDR3, the DNA is TGTGCCAGCAGTTTACGGGGAAGAGGTAGTGGCTACACCTTC. It codes for CASSLRGRGSGYTF.

V gene TRBV19 combines with J gene TRBJ2-3; D ambiguous. V was pared by 6 bases and J by 2 bases, with 12 bases between. Per germline, CDR1 LNHDA and CDR2 SQIVND (reference sequence). The CDR3 totals 14 residues. The CDR3, as DNA: TGTGCCAGTAGAGACATGGGCTTCACAGATACGCAGTATTTT. Translation: CASRDMGFTDTQYF.

This clonotype was seen many times. The chain links TRBV5-8 to TRBJ2-5, with 11 bases identical to TRBD2. The CDR3 runs to 17 residues. Germline CDR1 SGHTS, CDR2 YDEGEE. With V trimmed by 0 bases and J by 2 bases, 6 bases remained unmatched. Here the CDR3 reads CASSLALAGAGQETQYF. In nucleotides, the CDR3 is TGTGCCAGCAGCTTGGCACTAGCGGGAGCGGGTCAAGAGACCCAGTACTTC.

Ten or more counts support this clonotype. The chain joins TRBV10-3 to TRBJ1-4; D is undetermined. The CDR3 consists of 14 residues. V was cut by 4 bases and J by 6 bases, with 12 bases left in between. Germline lookup yields CDR1 ENHRY and CDR2 SYGVKD. The CDR3 protein is CAISGSGRDEKLFF. The CDR3 DNA is TGTGCCATCAGTGGGTCCGGGAGGGATGAAAAACTGTTTTTT.

DNA for the CDR3: TGTGCCAGCAGTCTAACTCCGGGACAGTACAATCAGCCCCAGCATTTT. Protein: CASSLTPGQYNQPQHF. The J gene is TRBJ1-5, the V gene TRBV27, with 7 nucleotides matching TRBD1. V was pared by 5 bases and J by 3 bases, with 10 bases of the junction left unmatched. CDR1 and CDR2 from the germline V gene are MNHEY and SMNVEV (reference sequence). This CDR3 spans 16 amino acids.

The chain recombines TRBV5-1 with TRBJ2-7; perhaps D is TRBD1 or TRBD2 (8 bases each). The length of the CDR3 is 18 residues. V dropped 0 bases and J dropped 6 bases, with 25 bases sitting between them. Germline assignment: CDR1 SGHRS and CDR2 YFSETQ. In DNA form, the CDR3 reads TGCGCCAGCAGCTTGGCCTCGGGCAGGGGGCGACTAGCGTCCGAGCAGTACTTC. It codes for CASSLASGRGRLASEQYF.

Concerning this clonotype itself: Compared with germline, one end of the junction differs, possibly owing to a read error. V and J are TRBV7-9 and TRBJ2-6; D not certain. The CDR3 loop spans 10 amino acids. Germline loops: CDR1 SEHNR, CDR2 FQNEAQ (reference sequence). The CDR3 spells CASSLGPVAF. CDR3 DNA sequence: TGTGCCAGCAGCTTAGGCCCTGTAGCTTTC.

The chain recombines TRBV29-1 with TRBJ1-2; D is perhaps TRBD1 (5 bases). This CDR3 has 12 residues. Germline CDR1 is SQVTM and CDR2 is ANQGSEA. Trimming cost V 8 bases and J 4 bases, with 14 bases left between them. CDR3 loop: CSLEGPIYGYTF. In DNA form, the CDR3 reads TGCAGCTTGGAGGGACCGATCTATGGCTACACCTTC.

The chain joins TRBV2 to TRBJ2-2; D call uncertain. V was pared by 11 bases and J by 7 bases, with 14 bases between. This CDR3 has 12 residues. CDR1 SNHLY and CDR2 FYNNEI come from the germline V gene. DNA for the CDR3: TGTGCCCTCCTGGCCGTGCGCGGGGAGCTGTTTTTT. It specifies CALLAVRGELFF.

The chain carries TRBV11-2 and TRBJ2-5, with 7 bases that match TRBD2. The closer fit of TRBJ2-1 to the DNA end suggests the J call may be wrong. Germline CDR1 reads SGHAT; CDR2 reads FQNNGV. The CDR3 totals 15 residues. This CDR3 reads CASSYTGEGLDEQFF. In DNA, the CDR3 is TGTGCCAGCAGTTACACGGGGGAGGGCCTAGATGAGCAGTTCTTC.

This sequence joins TRBV2 and TRBJ2-3; 7 bases fit TRBD1. CDR3 length: 18 residues. Germline lookup yields CDR1 SNHLY and CDR2 FYNNEI. The V gene end was trimmed by 6 bases and the J gene end by 2 bases; junction bases not matched to a gene: 17. CDR3 DNA: TGTGCCAGCAGACCAAGTTTAGGACAGGTTTTTTCCACAGATACGCAGTATTTT. Amino acids: CASRPSLGQVFSTDTQYF.

This clonotype was seen repeatedly, ten times or more. The rearrangement joins TRBV19 to TRBJ2-7, with a tentative D call TRBD2 (6 bases). The V end lost 1 base, the J end lost 2 bases, and 12 bases lay between the germline ends. CDR1 is LNHDA, CDR2 SQIVND, per germline (reference sequence). The CDR3 contains 15 residues. DNA for the CDR3: TGTGCCAGTAGTATAGGAGCGGGTGCCGCCTACGAGCAGTACTTC. This codes for CASSIGAGAAYEQYF. Filled out from reference TRBV19 and TRBJ2-7, the complete variable domain reads DGGITQSPKYLFRKEGQNVTLSCEQNLNHDAMYWYRQDPGQGLRLIYYSQIVNDFQKGDIAEGYSVSREKKESFPLTVTSAQKNPTAFYLCASSIGAGAAYEQYFGPGTRLTVT.

This clonotype was picked up a small number of times. V is TRBV4-1 and J is TRBJ2-1, with TRBD2 identical over 8 bases. The CDR3 has 15 amino acids. With V trimmed by 8 bases and J by 5 bases, 11 bases remained unmatched. CDR1 and CDR2 from the germline V gene are MGHRA and YSYEKL. The CDR3 region has the DNA TGCGCCAGCCGAGATAGCGGGGCGGGGCACAATGAGCAGTTCTTC. This encodes CASRDSGAGHNEQFF.

The rearrangement joins TRBV20-1 to TRBJ1-2, with TRBD1 identical over 10 bases. Per the germline V gene, CDR1 is DFQATT and CDR2 is SNEGSKA (reference sequence). There are 15 residues in the CDR3. The V gene end was trimmed by 5 bases and the J gene end by 4 bases; junction bases not matched to a gene: 10. The CDR3, as DNA: TGCAGTGCTTCACCACAGGGACAGGGGACCTATGGCTACACCTTC. This sequence encodes CSASPQGQGTYGYTF.

This clonotype was found many times. The chain is built from TRBV6-1 and TRBJ1-2; weak D call: TRBD1 (5 bases). The CDR3 runs 14 residues. V was cut by 3 bases and J by 6 bases, with 14 bases left in between. Germline V gives CDR1 MNHNS, CDR2 SASEGT. The chain's CDR3 is CASSEGRLKNGYTF. The CDR3 coding sequence is TGTGCCAGCAGTGAGGGGCGGCTAAAGAATGGCTACACCTTC.

V is TRBV12-3 or TRBV12-4 and J is TRBJ1-1; TRBD1 aligns across 7 bases. There are 16 residues in the CDR3. V trimming: 4 bases; J trimming: 1 base; junction bases outside the gene matches: 9. CDR3 amino acids: CASSSARGRRNTEAFF. CDR3 coding DNA: TGTGCCAGCAGTTCCGCGAGGGGGCGCAGGAACACTGAAGCTTTCTTT.

This clonotype was seen at least ten times. V and J are TRBV13 and TRBJ1-5, with D possibly TRBD1 on 5 matching bases. Looked up from germline, CDR1 is PRHDT and CDR2 is FYEKMQ (reference sequence). This CDR3 contains 13 residues. Trimming shortened V by 5 bases and J by 7 bases, and 12 bases separated the two germline ends. In DNA form, the CDR3 reads TGTGCCAGCAGCCAGGGCGTGGGCCAGCCCCAGCATTTT. This translates into CASSQGVGQPQHF.

This clonotype was counted ten times or more. The V and J genes are TRBV19 and TRBJ1-2; possible D gene TRBD1, 5 bases. The CDR3 runs 12 residues. Germline assignment: CDR1 LNHDA and CDR2 SQIVND (reference sequence). V was cut by 9 bases and J by 8 bases, with 16 bases left in between. CDR3 in amino acids: CASSNSGNGYTF. In DNA form, the CDR3 reads TGTGCCAGCTCCAACTCAGGGAACGGCTACACCTTC.

This clonotype was seen more than once but under ten times. This rearrangement joins TRBV18 to TRBJ2-7; D unclear. V lost 2 bases and J 7 bases, leaving 15 bases between the germline ends. Germline CDR1 KGHSH, CDR2 LQKENI. The CDR3 totals 14 residues. The CDR3 loop is CASSPADGPGEQYF. Here the CDR3 DNA reads TGTGCCAGCTCACCAGCGGACGGGCCTGGGGAGCAGTACTTC.

The chain links TRBV19 to TRBJ1-1; tentatively, D is TRBD1 (6 bases). V shed 5 bases and J shed 3 bases, with 7 bases lying between them. Germline lookup yields CDR1 LNHDA and CDR2 SQIVND (reference sequence). The CDR3 spans 12 residues. The CDR3 DNA reads as TGTGCCAGTAGTCAGGGGTACACTGAAGCTTTCTTT. Translated: CASSQGYTEAFF.

This chain uses TRBV7-8 with TRBJ1-5; tentatively, D is TRBD1 (5 bases). V lost 2 bases to trimming and J lost 5 bases, with 10 bases between them. The CDR3 is made up of 14 amino acids. CDR1 SGHVS and CDR2 FQNEAQ come from the germline V gene. Here the CDR3 reads CASSLQGKDQPQHF. Written as DNA, the CDR3 is TGTGCCAGCAGCTTACAGGGTAAGGATCAGCCCCAGCATTTT. The complete variable domain, with remaining parts taken from reference TRBV7-8 and TRBJ1-5, reads GAGVSQSPRYKVAKRGQDVALRCDPISGHVSLFWYQQALGQGPEFLTYFQNEAQLDKSGLPSDRFFAERPEGSVSTLKIQRTQQEDSAVYLCASSLQGKDQPQHFGDGTRLSIL.

This clonotype was seen more than once but under ten times. The chain is built from TRBV7-8 and TRBJ2-1; 13 bases are a match to TRBD2. The V gene's germline CDR1 is SGHVS and CDR2 FQNEAQ. V was pared by 4 bases and J by 9 bases, with 9 bases of the junction left unmatched. The CDR3 consists of 16 residues. The CDR3 here is CASSSWTSGSSGEQFF. The CDR3 nucleotides read TGTGCCAGCAGCTCCTGGACTAGCGGGAGCTCGGGTGAGCAGTTCTTC. The full variable domain, its missing parts supplied by reference TRBV7-8 and TRBJ2-1, is GAGVSQSPRYKVAKRGQDVALRCDPISGHVSLFWYQQALGQGPEFLTYFQNEAQLDKSGLPSDRFFAERPEGSVSTLKIQRTQQEDSAVYLCASSSWTSGSSGEQFFGPGTRLTVL.

This clonotype came up many times. The chain employs TRBV20-1 and TRBJ1-2; a weak D match, TRBD1 (6 bases). Germline V lookup: CDR1 DFQATT, CDR2 SNEGSKA (reference sequence). Trimming removed 3 bases from V and 6 bases from J, with 14 bases in between. This CDR3 contains 13 residues. The CDR3 DNA reads as TGCAGTGCTAGGAAAAGGGGGAAAAATGGCTACACCTTC. It yields the protein CSARKRGKNGYTF.

The table lists this clonotype with many counts. The chain employs TRBV7-2 and TRBJ2-7; D ambiguous. V was cut by 5 bases and J by 5 bases, with 16 bases left in between. The CDR3 totals 14 residues. Germline V gene lookup returns CDR1 SGHTA and CDR2 FQGNSA. The CDR3 here is CASSRPWVSDEQYF. Here the CDR3 DNA reads TGTGCCAGCAGCCGCCCCTGGGTTTCGGACGAGCAGTACTTC.

V gene TRBV2 combines with J gene TRBJ2-7; D not resolved. The CDR3 length is 17 residues. V was shortened by 2 bases and J by 7 bases, with 24 bases between the two germline ends. Germline CDR1 SNHLY, CDR2 FYNNEI. The CDR3 sequence: CASSETVGRPRVNEQYF. DNA of the CDR3: TGTGCCAGCAGTGAAACGGTGGGAAGGCCTCGGGTGAATGAGCAGTACTTC.

This clonotype has a count of ten or more. Here the CDR3 DNA reads TGTGCCAGCAGCCCTAAAGCTGGGGGCCGATCAGAAGCTTTCTTT. Translating gives CASSPKAGGRSEAFF. The rearrangement uses TRBV9 and TRBJ1-1; tentatively, D is TRBD1 (6 bases). Germline-derived CDR1 and CDR2 are SGDLS and YYNGEE. The CDR3 runs 15 residues. Trimming removed 4 bases at V and 8 bases at J, with 21 bases between.

The chain carries TRBV7-2 and TRBJ2-2; TRBD2 matches 9 bases. V gave up 5 bases and J gave up 6 bases; unmatched junction bases: 7. The CDR3 totals 15 residues. In germline, CDR1 is SGHTA, CDR2 FQGNSA. The CDR3 sequence: CASSPRAGGSGELFF. The CDR3 DNA is TGTGCCAGCAGCCCGAGGGCGGGAGGGTCCGGGGAGCTGTTTTTT. Complete variable domain (other parts from reference TRBV7-2 and TRBJ2-2): GAGVSQSPSNKVTEKGKDVELRCDPISGHTALYWYRQSLGQGLEFLIYFQGNSAPDKSGLPSDRFSAERTGGSVSTLTIQRTQQEDSAVYLCASSPRAGGSGELFFGEGSRLTVL.